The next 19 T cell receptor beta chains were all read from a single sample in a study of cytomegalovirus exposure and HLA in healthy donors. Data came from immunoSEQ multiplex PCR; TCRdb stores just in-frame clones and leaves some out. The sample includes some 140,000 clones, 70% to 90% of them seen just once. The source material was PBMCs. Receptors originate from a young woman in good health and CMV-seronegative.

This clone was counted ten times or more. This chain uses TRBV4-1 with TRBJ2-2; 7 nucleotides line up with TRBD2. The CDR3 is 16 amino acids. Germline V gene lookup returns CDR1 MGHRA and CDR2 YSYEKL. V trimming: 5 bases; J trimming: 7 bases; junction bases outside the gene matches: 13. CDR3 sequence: CASSYTGTTDGGELFF. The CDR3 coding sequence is TGCGCCAGCAGCTACACCGGGACTACCGACGGCGGGGAGCTGTTTTTT.

The CDR3 DNA reads TGTGCCAGCAGCTACCAAACAGGGGGCTATGGCTACACCTTC. It specifies CASSYQTGGYGYTF. The chain employs TRBV5-5 and TRBJ1-2; 8 positions agree with TRBD1. Looked up from germline, CDR1 is SGHKS and CDR2 is YYEKEE (reference sequence). This CDR3 region has 14 residues. V shed 3 bases, J shed 4 bases, and the junction held 5 bases outside the gene matches.

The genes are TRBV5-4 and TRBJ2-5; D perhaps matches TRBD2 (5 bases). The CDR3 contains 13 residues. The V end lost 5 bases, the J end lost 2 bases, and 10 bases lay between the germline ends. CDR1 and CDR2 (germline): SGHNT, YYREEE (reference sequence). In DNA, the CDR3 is TGTGCCAGCAGGACCGGGGAGCAAGAGACCCAGTACTTC. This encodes CASRTGEQETQYF.

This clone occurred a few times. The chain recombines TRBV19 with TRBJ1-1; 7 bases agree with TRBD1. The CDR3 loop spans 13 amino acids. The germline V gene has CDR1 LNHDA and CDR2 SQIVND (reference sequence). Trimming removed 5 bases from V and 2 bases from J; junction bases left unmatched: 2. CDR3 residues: CASSYRGNTEAFF. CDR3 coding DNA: TGTGCCAGTAGTTACAGGGGAAACACTGAAGCTTTCTTT.

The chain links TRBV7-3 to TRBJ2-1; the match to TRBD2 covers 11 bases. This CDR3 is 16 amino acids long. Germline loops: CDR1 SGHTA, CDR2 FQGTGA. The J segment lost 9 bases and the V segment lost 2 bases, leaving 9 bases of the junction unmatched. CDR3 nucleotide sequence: TGTGCCAGCAGCTTAGGTAATAGCGGGGGGGCCAGTGAGCAGTTCTTC. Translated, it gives CASSLGNSGGASEQFF. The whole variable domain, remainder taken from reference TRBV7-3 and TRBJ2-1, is GAGVSQTPSNKVTEKGKYVELRCDPISGHTALYWYRQSLGQGPEFLIYFQGTGAADDSGLPNDRFFAVRPEGSVSTLKIQRTERGDSAVYLCASSLGNSGGASEQFFGPGTRLTVL.

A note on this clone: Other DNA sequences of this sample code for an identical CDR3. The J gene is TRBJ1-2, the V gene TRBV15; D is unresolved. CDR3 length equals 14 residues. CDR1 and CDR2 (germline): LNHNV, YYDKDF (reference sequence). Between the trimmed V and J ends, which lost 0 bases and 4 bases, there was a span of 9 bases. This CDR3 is CATSRDLGSYGYTF. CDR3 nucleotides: TGTGCCACCAGCAGAGATCTGGGGAGCTATGGCTACACCTTC.

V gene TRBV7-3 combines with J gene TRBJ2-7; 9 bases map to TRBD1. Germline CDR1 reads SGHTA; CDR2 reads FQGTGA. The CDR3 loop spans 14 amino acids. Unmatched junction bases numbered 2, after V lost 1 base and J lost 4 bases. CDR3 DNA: TGTGCCAGCAGCTTAAGACAGGGGGGGTACGAGCAGTACTTC. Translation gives CASSLRQGGYEQYF.

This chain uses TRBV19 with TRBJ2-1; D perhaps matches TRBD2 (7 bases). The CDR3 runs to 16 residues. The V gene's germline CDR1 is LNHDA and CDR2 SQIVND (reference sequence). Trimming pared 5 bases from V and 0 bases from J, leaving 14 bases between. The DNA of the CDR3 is TGTGCCAGTAGTGACTGGGGGGGCAGCTCCTACAATGAGCAGTTCTTC. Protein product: CASSDWGGSSYNEQFF.

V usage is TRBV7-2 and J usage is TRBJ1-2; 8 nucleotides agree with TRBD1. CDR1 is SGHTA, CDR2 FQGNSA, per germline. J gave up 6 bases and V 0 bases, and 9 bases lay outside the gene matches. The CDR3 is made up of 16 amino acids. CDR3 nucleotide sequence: TGTGCCAGCAGCTTAGCGGCAGGGGGCCACAGGGATGGCTACACCTTC. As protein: CASSLAAGGHRDGYTF.

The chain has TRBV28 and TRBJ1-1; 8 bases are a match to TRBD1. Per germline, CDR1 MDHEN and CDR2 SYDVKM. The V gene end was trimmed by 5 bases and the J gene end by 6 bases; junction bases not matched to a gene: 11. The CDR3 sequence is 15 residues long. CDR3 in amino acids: CASSTFTGGVAEAFF. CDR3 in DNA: TGTGCCAGCAGTACCTTTACAGGGGGGGTGGCTGAAGCTTTCTTT.

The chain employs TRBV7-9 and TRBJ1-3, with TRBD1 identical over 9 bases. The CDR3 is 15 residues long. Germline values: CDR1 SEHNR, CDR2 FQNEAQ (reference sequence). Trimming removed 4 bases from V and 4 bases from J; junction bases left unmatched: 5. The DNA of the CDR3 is TGTGCCAGCAGCTACGGGACAGGGTTCGGAAACACCATATATTTT. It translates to CASSYGTGFGNTIYF.

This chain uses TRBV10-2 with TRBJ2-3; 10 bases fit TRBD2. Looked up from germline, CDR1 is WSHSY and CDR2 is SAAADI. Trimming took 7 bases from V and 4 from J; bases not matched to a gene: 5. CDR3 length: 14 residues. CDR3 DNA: TGCGCCAGCACACGGACTAGCGGTGCAGATACGCAGTATTTT. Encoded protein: CASTRTSGADTQYF.

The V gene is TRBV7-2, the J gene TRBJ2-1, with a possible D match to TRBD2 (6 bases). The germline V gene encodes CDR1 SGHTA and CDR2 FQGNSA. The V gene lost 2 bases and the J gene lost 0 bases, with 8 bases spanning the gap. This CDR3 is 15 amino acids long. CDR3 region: CASSLSGPSYNEQFF. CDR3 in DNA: TGTGCCAGCAGCTTAAGCGGGCCCTCCTACAATGAGCAGTTCTTC.

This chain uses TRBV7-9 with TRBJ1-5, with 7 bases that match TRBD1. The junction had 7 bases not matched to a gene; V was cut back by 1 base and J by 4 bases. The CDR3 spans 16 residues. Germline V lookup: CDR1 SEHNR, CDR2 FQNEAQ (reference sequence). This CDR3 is CASSLGTGAVNQPQHF. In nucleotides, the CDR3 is TGTGCCAGCAGCTTAGGAACAGGGGCCGTAAATCAGCCCCAGCATTTT.

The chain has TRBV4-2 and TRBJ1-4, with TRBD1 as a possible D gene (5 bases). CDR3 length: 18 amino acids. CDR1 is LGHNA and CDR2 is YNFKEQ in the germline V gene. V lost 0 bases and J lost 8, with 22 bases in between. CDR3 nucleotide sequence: TGTGCCAGCAGCCAAGATTCAGTTTCCGGGGCCGCGGGGGAAAAACTGTTTTTT. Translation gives CASSQDSVSGAAGEKLFF.

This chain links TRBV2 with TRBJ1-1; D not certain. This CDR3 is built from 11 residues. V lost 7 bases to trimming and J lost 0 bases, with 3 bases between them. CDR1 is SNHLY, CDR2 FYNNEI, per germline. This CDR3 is CASTVNTEAFF. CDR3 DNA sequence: TGTGCCAGCACGGTGAACACTGAAGCTTTCTTT. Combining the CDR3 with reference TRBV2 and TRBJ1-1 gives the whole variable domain EPEVTQTPSHQVTQMGQEVILRCVPISNHLYFYWYRQILGQKVEFLVSFYNNEISEKSEIFDDQFSVERPDGSNFTLKIRSTKLEDSAMYFCASTVNTEAFFGQGTRLTVV.

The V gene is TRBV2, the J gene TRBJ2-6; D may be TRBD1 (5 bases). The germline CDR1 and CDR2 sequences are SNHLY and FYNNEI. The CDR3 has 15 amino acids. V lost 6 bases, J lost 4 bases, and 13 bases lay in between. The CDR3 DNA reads TGTGCCAGCAGATCTACAGGTTCCGGGGCCAACGTCCTGACTTTC. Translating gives CASRSTGSGANVLTF.

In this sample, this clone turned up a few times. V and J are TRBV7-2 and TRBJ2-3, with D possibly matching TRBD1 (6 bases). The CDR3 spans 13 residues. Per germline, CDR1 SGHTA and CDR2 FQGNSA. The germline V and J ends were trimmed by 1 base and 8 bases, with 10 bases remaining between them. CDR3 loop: CASSLEQGSTQYF. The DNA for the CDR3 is TGTGCCAGCAGCTTAGAACAGGGAAGTACGCAGTATTTT.

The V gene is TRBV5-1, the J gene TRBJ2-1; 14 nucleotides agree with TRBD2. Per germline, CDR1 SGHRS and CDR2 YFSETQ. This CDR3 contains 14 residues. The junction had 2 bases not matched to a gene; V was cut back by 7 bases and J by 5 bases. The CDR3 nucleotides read TGCGCCAGCCGGACTAGCGGGGGGAACAATGAGCAGTTCTTC. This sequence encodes CASRTSGGNNEQFF.